The sequence of this T cell receptor (beta chain) was determined in a study of blood T cell repertoires in COVID-19. Across the whole study: Both acute and convalescent COVID-19 samples were obtained from the United States, Italy and Spain. Sample material is recorded as cDNA or gDNA derived from T cells, B-cell-depleted T cells, or PBMCs.

In the study's own analysis: Reference gene primer amplification gave nucleated cell count estimates. Clones were read by immunoSEQ multiplex PCR, and TCRdb kept only the in-frame ones, dropping some. The V and J calls and clone size were taken over from that table, and D and trimming were inferred from the DNA. The table lists around 77,000 clones, 90% of them singletons, with roughly 15% in the top ten. The CDR3 totals 13 residues. The V end lost 1 base, the J end lost 11 bases, and 9 bases lay between the germline ends. CDR1 is MGHRA, CDR2 YSYEKL, per germline. Sequencing used peripheral blood. The genes are TRBV4-1 and TRBJ1-6; D uncertain. This sequence was found in a woman at least 80 years old with active or convalescent COVID-19. CDR3 protein: CASSQGGVTPLHF. In DNA form, the CDR3 reads TGCGCCAGCAGCCAAGGAGGCGTAACACCCCTCCACTTT.